This TCR beta chain was recorded in a study of OX40 agonist ivuxolimab in advanced cancers. Trimming shortened V by 3 bases and J by 7 bases, and 12 bases separated the two germline ends. CDR3 length: 13 residues. CDR1 is SGHVS and CDR2 is FQNEAQ in the germline V gene. With baseline, cycle 4 day 1, and cycle 7 day 1 as timepoints, blood was sampled. Generated by immunoSEQ multiplex PCR, the TCRdb table keeps only in-frame clones and is missing some. Counted here are approximately 82,000 clones, about nine tenths occurring once; the ten biggest clones make up over 1.5%. This clonotype was obtained from an adult with an advanced solid tumor such as melanoma, head and neck, liver or kidney cancer. V and J are TRBV7-8 and TRBJ1-1, with D possibly TRBD1 on 5 matching bases. Sequenced material: CD4+ or CD8+ T cells sorted from blood, taken in a trial of the OX40 agonist ivuxolimab. CDR3 nucleotide sequence: TGTGCCAGCAGCTTCCAATTACAGGATGAAGCTTTCTTT. Protein sequence: CASSFQLQDEAFF. Filled out from reference TRBV7-8 and TRBJ1-1, the complete variable domain reads GAGVSQSPRYKVAKRGQDVALRCDPISGHVSLFWYQQALGQGPEFLTYFQNEAQLDKSGLPSDRFFAERPEGSVSTLKIQRTQQEDSAVYLCASSFQLQDEAFFGQGTRLTVV.